The rows below give T cell receptor beta chains drawn from one sample of a study of regulatory T cells in long-lasting Graves disease. TCRdb used MiXCR to reprocess the multiplex PCR reads, holding one entry per CDR3 protein. The sample yields about 400,000 distinct CDR3 sequences, around 16% seen once. The same data also contributed to another study, on T cells in Graves' hyperthyroidism and ophthalmopathy.

The sample in question was peripheral blood mononuclear cells (PBMCs), obtained at new diagnosis, from a patient treated with antithyroid drugs. Receptor source: a woman between 40 and 50 years old with Graves disease. Both conserved end residues are part of each CDR3. The order of the fields is D gene, V gene, clone size, J gene, CDR3 protein, CDR3 DNA. D genes are given only for firm matches. The size entry is marked missing in some rows and otherwise reads once, few, many or a size class.

>.|TRBV9|many|TRBJ1-2
CASSVETAIIHGGYTF
TGTGCCAGCAGCGTAGAAACTGCTATAATACATGGAGGCTACACCTTC
>.|TRBV7-2|many|TRBJ2-7
CASSLDAGHYEQYF
TGTGCCAGCAGCTTAGACGCCGGTCATTACGAGCAGTACTTC
>.|TRBV4-3|.|TRBJ2-3
CASSQQQGTTDTQYF
TGCGCCAGCAGCCAGCAACAGGGGACTACAGATACGCAGTATTTT
>TRBD1|TRBV18|few|TRBJ1-2
CASSPGTDPNYGYTF
TGTGCCAGCTCACCCGGGACAGACCCTAACTATGGCTACACCTTC
>TRBD2|TRBV29-1|many|TRBJ2-1
CSGGTSGRATGEQFF
TGCAGCGGGGGGACTAGCGGGAGGGCCACGGGTGAGCAGTTCTTC
>.|TRBV10-3|many|TRBJ2-7
CAISEKSWYEQYF
TGTGCCATCAGTGAGAAGAGTTGGTACGAGCAGTACTTC
>TRBD2|TRBV5-1|.|TRBJ2-3
CASGLTSGYTDTQYF
TGCGCCAGCGGCTTGACTAGCGGGTACACAGATACGCAGTATTTT
>TRBD2|TRBV12-3/TRBV12-4|many|TRBJ2-1
CASSLVVTASGSVSNEQFF
TGTGCCAGCAGTTTAGTGGTCACGGCTAGCGGGAGCGTCTCCAATGAGCAGTTCTTC
>.|TRBV5-4|many|TRBJ1-2
CASSAKQALYGYTF
TGTGCCAGCAGCGCAAAACAGGCACTGTATGGCTACACCTTC
>TRBD2|TRBV7-2|few|TRBJ2-7
CASRSSGSYEQYF
TGTGCCAGCCGGTCTAGCGGGAGTTACGAGCAGTACTTC
>.|TRBV2|many|TRBJ2-1
CASSRPEGGAYNEQFF
TGTGCCAGCAGTAGGCCTGAGGGGGGAGCCTACAATGAGCAGTTCTTC
>.|TRBV19|few|TRBJ2-3
CASSPKGGGLFGDTQYF
TGTGCCAGTAGTCCTAAGGGGGGAGGGCTGTTTGGAGATACGCAGTATTTT
>TRBD1|TRBV5-6|.|TRBJ1-2
CASSLAGQGVDYGYTF
TGTGCCAGCAGCTTGGCGGGACAGGGGGTGGACTATGGCTACACCTTC
>TRBD1|TRBV20-1|few|TRBJ1-2
CSASPPRTGWHYGYTF
TGCAGTGCTAGCCCGCCCCGGACAGGGTGGCACTATGGCTACACCTTC
>.|TRBV27|many|TRBJ1-1
CASSWTAGTEAFF
TGTGCCAGCAGTTGGACAGCGGGAACTGAAGCTTTCTTT
>.|TRBV5-4|many|TRBJ2-3
CASSLGQPDTQYF
TGTGCCAGCAGCTTGGGACAGCCAGATACGCAGTATTTT
>TRBD1|TRBV2|many|TRBJ2-2
CASSEQGASGELFF
TGTGCCAGCAGTGAACAGGGGGCCTCCGGGGAGCTGTTTTTT
>.|TRBV12-5|many|TRBJ2-5
CASGLVQAGAQETQYF
TGTGCTAGTGGTTTGGTACAGGCAGGGGCCCAAGAGACCCAGTACTTC
>TRBD1|TRBV10-3|many|TRBJ2-2
CAISGQGVTGELFF
TGTGCCATCTCGGGACAGGGCGTTACCGGGGAGCTGTTTTTT
>.|TRBV12-5|few|TRBJ2-7
CASGLSFIRRGKRDEQYF
TGTGCTAGTGGTTTGTCGTTTATTCGTAGGGGGAAAAGAGACGAGCAGTACTTC
>.|TRBV29-1|few|TRBJ2-2
CSVDGRGGELFF
TGCAGCGTTGACGGTCGGGGCGGGGAGCTGTTTTTT
>TRBD2|TRBV20-1|many|TRBJ2-5
CSATGLAGRRGETQYF
TGCAGTGCAACTGGACTAGCGGGCAGGCGGGGAGAGACCCAGTACTTC
>.|TRBV4-2|few|TRBJ2-6
CASTPTGTPGGSSGANVLTF
TGTGCCAGCACCCCAACCGGGACCCCCGGAGGTAGCTCTGGGGCCAACGTCCTGACTTTC
>TRBD1|TRBV12-3/TRBV12-4|many|TRBJ2-2
CASSLGQGFPGELFF
TGTGCCAGCAGTTTGGGACAGGGGTTTCCCGGGGAGCTGTTTTTT
>.|TRBV11-3|.|TRBJ2-2
CASTTGINTGELFF
TGTGCCAGCACTACAGGGATTAACACCGGGGAGCTGTTTTTT
>.|TRBV7-9|few|TRBJ2-1
CASSFDSYSSYNEQFF
TGTGCCAGCAGCTTCGACAGCTACAGCTCCTACAATGAGCAGTTCTTC
>.|TRBV20-1|.|TRBJ2-3
CSARGVAMRVLSPDTQYF
TGCAGTGCTAGGGGGGTAGCGATGCGGGTTTTAAGTCCAGATACGCAGTATTTT
>.|TRBV11-2|many|TRBJ1-5
CASSSRSNQPQHF
TGTGCCAGCAGCTCGAGGAGCAATCAGCCCCAGCATTTT
>TRBD1|TRBV4-1|many|TRBJ2-7
CASSQDDRGREQYF
TGCGCCAGCAGCCAAGACGACAGGGGGCGCGAGCAGTACTTC
>TRBD2|TRBV20-1|many|TRBJ2-7
CSARKRLAGSYEQYF
TGCAGTGCGAGAAAAAGACTAGCGGGATCCTACGAGCAGTACTTC
>.|TRBV2|.|TRBJ1-6
CASSEGGGTYNSPLHF
TGTGCCAGCAGTGAAGGCGGGGGCACCTATAATTCACCCCTCCACTTT
>.|TRBV6-5|many|TRBJ1-1
CASSYSRQDTEAFF
TGTGCCAGCAGTTACTCGCGGCAGGACACTGAAGCTTTCTTT
>TRBD1|TRBV9|many|TRBJ2-7
CASSVAGQGYEQYF
TGTGCCAGCAGCGTAGCGGGACAGGGCTACGAGCAGTACTTC